Listed below are T cell receptor beta chains from one sample, sequenced in a study of shared clonotypes between healthy human individuals. Here immunoSEQ multiplex PCR was the method, and the copy in TCRdb shows in-frame clones only, minus some. The table has around 610,000 clones, around 96% seen once. Sequencing input: naive CD8+ T cells sorted from blood. The source is a woman in her twenties or thirties in good health. Each CDR3 is given with its conserved first and last residue. The D gene is left open where the match is weak. A clone size is listed for some rows: how often the clone was seen (once, few, many), or a class if it is expanded.

j_call | v_call | clone_size | d_call | cdr3_aa | cdr3_nt
TRBJ2-2 | TRBV13 | once | NA | CASSIDRGGAGELFF | TGTGCCAGCAGCATCGACAGGGGAGGGGCCGGGGAGCTGTTTTTT
TRBJ2-1 | TRBV27 | once | TRBD2 | CASSLGTSGRNEQFF | TGTGCCAGCAGTTTAGGGACTAGCGGGAGAAATGAGCAGTTCTTC
TRBJ1-5 | TRBV28 | NA | TRBD1 | CASSRDRGLNQPQHF | TGTGCCAGCAGTAGGGACAGGGGGCTCAATCAGCCCCAGCATTTT
TRBJ2-7 | TRBV4-2 | NA | TRBD2 | CASSQDSLAGTSNLYEQYF | TGTGCCAGCAGCCAAGATTCACTAGCGGGAACCTCGAACCTGTACGAGCAGTACTTC
TRBJ2-2 | TRBV7-9 | once | TRBD2 | CASSLLASGNTGELFF | TGTGCCAGCAGCTTATTGGCTAGCGGAAACACCGGGGAGCTGTTTTTT
TRBJ2-5 | TRBV9 | NA | NA | CASSGGKETQYF | TGTGCCAGCAGCGGGGGGAAAGAGACCCAGTACTTC
TRBJ1-2 | TRBV7-9 | NA | NA | CASSYRDHYGYTF | TGTGCCAGCAGTTACAGGGACCACTATGGCTACACCTTC
TRBJ2-4 | TRBV27 | NA | NA | CASSLSGANIQYF | TGTGCCAGCAGTTTATCCGGGGCAAACATTCAGTACTTC
TRBJ2-2 | TRBV11-3 | NA | NA | CASSRWEGDTGELFF | TGTGCCAGCAGCCGCTGGGAGGGGGACACCGGGGAGCTGTTTTTT
TRBJ2-7 | TRBV28 | NA | TRBD2 | CASSLNPGLASYEQYF | TGTGCCAGCAGTTTAAACCCGGGACTAGCGTCCTACGAGCAGTACTTC
TRBJ2-7 | TRBV6-5 | NA | TRBD1 | CASSYSTTGGEQYF | TGTGCCAGCAGTTACTCTACGACAGGGGGCGAGCAGTACTTC
TRBJ2-2 | TRBV9 | once | NA | CASSVITGELFF | TGTGCCAGCAGCGTAATCACCGGGGAGCTGTTTTTT
TRBJ2-7 | TRBV10-1 | NA | NA | CASSRDISYEQYF | TGCGCCAGCAGTCGGGACATCTCCTACGAGCAGTACTTC
TRBJ1-5 | TRBV28 | NA | TRBD1 | CASIYRGSGTGAVGNQPQHF | TGTGCCAGCATCTATAGAGGGTCCGGGACAGGGGCTGTAGGCAATCAGCCCCAGCATTTT
TRBJ2-7 | TRBV2 | NA | NA | CASWAEYYEQYF | TGTGCCAGCTGGGCAGAGTACTACGAGCAGTACTTC
TRBJ2-7 | TRBV7-9 | NA | TRBD2 | CASSSQRGTYEQYF | TGTGCCAGCAGCTCACAGCGGGGGACCTACGAGCAGTACTTC
TRBJ2-5 | TRBV14 | NA | NA | CASSPKAGDRRQETQYF | TGTGCCAGCAGCCCGAAAGCAGGGGACCGGAGACAAGAGACCCAGTACTTC
TRBJ2-6 | TRBV30 | NA | TRBD1 | CAWVTGGAGANVLTF | TGTGCCTGGGTTACAGGGGGCGCTGGAGCCAACGTCCTGACTTTC
TRBJ2-7 | TRBV6-1 | NA | NA | CASSATGPSYEQYF | TGTGCCAGCAGTGCGACGGGACCCTCCTACGAGCAGTACTTC
TRBJ2-7 | TRBV28 | NA | TRBD1 | CASSPQGQGTDEQYF | TGTGCCAGCAGTCCCCAGGGACAGGGGACCGACGAGCAGTACTTC
TRBJ2-3 | TRBV28 | NA | NA | CASSFSADTQYF | TGTGCCAGCAGTTTTTCGGCAGATACGCAGTATTTT
TRBJ2-1 | TRBV7-9 | NA | TRBD1 | CASSARQGLNEQFF | TGTGCCAGCAGCGCCCGACAGGGCCTCAATGAGCAGTTCTTC
TRBJ2-2 | TRBV4-2 | NA | TRBD1 | CASSYNRGFTGELFF | TGTGCCAGCAGCTACAACAGGGGTTTTACCGGGGAGCTGTTTTTT
TRBJ2-7 | TRBV7-6 | NA | NA | CASSLVGNSRQELYF | TGTGCCAGCAGCTTAGTAGGTAATTCTAGACAGGAGCTGTACTTC
TRBJ2-5 | TRBV19 | NA | NA | CASSIAGFTQETQYF | TGTGCCAGTAGTATAGCGGGATTCACCCAAGAGACCCAGTACTTC
TRBJ2-1 | TRBV27 | NA | NA | CASSSSDNEQFF | TGTGCCAGCAGTTCCTCCGATAATGAGCAGTTCTTC
TRBJ2-7 | TRBV7-9 | NA | NA | CASTGLEDEQYF | TGTGCCAGTACAGGGCTCGAGGACGAGCAGTACTTC
TRBJ2-7 | TRBV13 | NA | NA | CASSFSGRGYEQYF | TGTGCCAGCAGCTTTAGCGGTAGGGGCTACGAGCAGTACTTC
TRBJ2-3 | TRBV4-2 | once | NA | CASSQELSSRTDTQYF | TGTGCCAGCAGCCAAGAATTATCTAGCCGGACAGATACGCAGTATTTT
TRBJ1-4 | TRBV27 | NA | NA | CASSFIRNEKLFF | TGTGCCAGCAGTTTCATTAGGAATGAAAAACTGTTTTTT
TRBJ2-7 | TRBV27 | NA | NA | CASSLSPGQDYEQYF | TGTGCCAGCAGTTTATCGCCAGGGCAAGATTACGAGCAGTACTTC
TRBJ1-5 | TRBV6-1 | NA | NA | CASSADWGDNQPQHF | TGTGCCAGCAGTGCCGACTGGGGGGACAATCAGCCCCAGCATTTT
TRBJ2-7 | TRBV2 | NA | NA | CASSESSYEQYF | TGTGCCAGCAGTGAGTCGTCCTACGAGCAGTACTTC
TRBJ2-2 | TRBV2 | few | NA | CASSVSGDTGELFF | TGTGCCAGCAGTGTGTCGGGGGACACCGGGGAGCTGTTTTTT